The source of this TCR beta chain is a study of blood T cell repertoires in COVID-19. V dropped 6 bases and J dropped 3 bases, with 14 bases sitting between them. CDR3 size: 14 residues. CDR1 and CDR2 from the germline V gene are SGHRS and YFSETQ. TCRdb's table, derived via immunoSEQ multiplex PCR, lists solely in-frame clones and lacks some. The sample holds around 250,000 clones, around 85% seen once. The source is a woman in her fifties or sixties who had recovered from COVID-19. J is TRBJ2-3 and V is TRBV5-1; TRBD1 might be the D (5 bases). Sequencing used PBMCs or T cells enriched from blood (not recorded which). CDR3: CASTLGRETDTQYF. CDR3 DNA: TGCGCCAGCACCCTCGGCAGGGAAACAGATACGCAGTATTTT. The full variable domain, rest sourced from reference TRBV5-1 and TRBJ2-3, is KAGVTQTPRYLIKTRGQQVTLSCSPISGHRSVSWYQQTPGQGLQFLFEYFSETQRNKGNFPGRFSGRQFSNSRSEMNVSTLELGDSALYLCASTLGRETDTQYFGPGTRLTVL.